Presented here are 21 T cell receptor beta chains from one specimen sequenced in a study of blood T cell repertoires in COVID-19. Repertoires were generated with immunoSEQ multiplex PCR, while TCRdb's copy carries only in-frame clones and drops some. The sample has roughly 150,000 clones; about nine tenths are singletons. Material: peripheral blood. Source of these receptors: a man between 18 and 29 years old with acute or convalescent COVID-19.

The V call is TRBV7-9, the J call TRBJ1-2; 7 nucleotides agree with TRBD1. Germline CDR1 is SEHNR and CDR2 is FQNEAQ (reference sequence). The CDR3 contains 15 residues. V was clipped by 5 bases and J by 4 bases; unmatched bases: 10. The CDR3, as DNA: TGTGCCAGCAGCCCCATGGGGACAGCCCTCTATGGCTACACCTTC. Amino acids: CASSPMGTALYGYTF.

The chain links TRBV9 to TRBJ2-3, with 8 bases aligning to TRBD2. Germline V gives CDR1 SGDLS, CDR2 YYNGEE. The CDR3 totals 14 residues. J was trimmed by 7 bases and V by 3 bases; bases with no gene match: 7. CDR3 sequence: CASSEGLGLYTQYF. Written as DNA, the CDR3 is TGTGCCAGCAGCGAGGGACTAGGTCTATATACGCAGTATTTT. Drawing the rest from reference TRBV9 and TRBJ2-3, the complete variable domain is DSGVTQTPKHLITATGQRVTLRCSPRSGDLSVYWYQQSLDQGLQFLIQYYNGEERAKGNILERFSAQQFPDLHSELNLSSLELGDSALYFCASSEGLGLYTQYFGPGTRLTVL.

The gene calls are TRBV29-1 and TRBJ2-3; possibly TRBD1 for D (8 bases). This CDR3 is built from 14 residues. V was pared by 5 bases and J by 0 bases, with 12 bases between. Germline CDR1 and CDR2: SQVTM and ANQGSEA. This chain's CDR3 is CSVTGGVSTDTQYF. In nucleotides, the CDR3 is TGCAGCGTTACAGGGGGGGTAAGCACAGATACGCAGTATTTT.

The chain employs TRBV7-6 and TRBJ2-5; 8 bases align to TRBD2. With V trimmed by 5 bases and J by 4 bases, 9 bases remained unmatched. The CDR3 runs 15 residues. CDR1 is SGHVS, CDR2 FNYEAQ, per germline. In nucleotides, the CDR3 is TGTGCCAGCAGCCTACGGACGGGAGGGGGAGAGACCCAGTACTTC. This codes for CASSLRTGGGETQYF.

J is TRBJ1-3 and V is TRBV6-5; D is uncertain. Germline values: CDR1 MNHEY, CDR2 SVGAGI. The CDR3 extends over 14 amino acids. V was pared by 7 bases and J by 1 base, with 11 bases between. CDR3 bases: TGTGCCAGCACGATACAGCTTTCTGGAAACACCATATATTTT. This encodes CASTIQLSGNTIYF.

The chain links TRBV7-2 to TRBJ2-1; 10 positions agree with TRBD2. The V segment lost 7 bases and the J segment 7 bases; nucleotides outside the gene matches: 16. The CDR3 contains 17 residues. Germline CDR1 reads SGHTA; CDR2 reads FQGNSA. CDR3 residues: CASTPQPTSGPLNEQFF. CDR3 bases: TGTGCCAGCACCCCCCAACCGACTAGCGGGCCGTTGAATGAGCAGTTCTTC. Full variable domain (remainder filled in from reference TRBV7-2 and TRBJ2-1): GAGVSQSPSNKVTEKGKDVELRCDPISGHTALYWYRQSLGQGLEFLIYFQGNSAPDKSGLPSDRFSAERTGGSVSTLTIQRTQQEDSAVYLCASTPQPTSGPLNEQFFGPGTRLTVL.

The chain couples TRBV5-1 to TRBJ2-5; D perhaps matches TRBD1 (5 bases). The CDR3 has 14 residues. Germline loops: CDR1 SGHRS, CDR2 YFSETQ. V was pared by 4 bases and J by 3 bases, with 13 bases between. CDR3 in amino acids: CASSPVGVEETQYF. The CDR3 DNA follows: TGCGCCAGCAGCCCGGTAGGGGTGGAAGAGACCCAGTACTTC.

In its sample, this clone was seen a few times. The V gene is TRBV4-1, the J gene TRBJ2-2, with 10 bases that match TRBD1. The CDR3 spans 14 residues. With 6 bases clipped from V and 5 bases from J, the junction kept 3 bases outside the gene matches. Germline loops: CDR1 MGHRA, CDR2 YSYEKL. CDR3 sequence reads: CASRDRGRTGELFF. In DNA form, the CDR3 reads TGCGCCAGCAGAGACAGGGGGCGAACCGGGGAGCTGTTTTTT.

This chain links TRBV6-1 with TRBJ2-3; D is possibly TRBD2 (6 bases). This CDR3 is built from 13 residues. Germline V gene sequence: CDR1 MNHNS, CDR2 SASEGT. The germline V and J ends were trimmed by 8 bases and 0 bases, with 9 bases remaining between them. This CDR3 is CASLRGSTDTQYF. The CDR3 coding sequence is TGTGCCAGCCTCCGGGGGAGCACAGATACGCAGTATTTT.

The chain couples TRBV30 to TRBJ2-7; 7 bases are a match to TRBD1. The germline CDR1 and CDR2 sequences are GTSNPN and SVGIG (reference sequence). With 0 bases clipped from V and 6 bases from J, the junction kept 5 bases outside the gene matches. The CDR3 runs 13 residues. The CDR3 nucleotides read TGTGCCTGGAGTGTTCAGACAGGGAGCGAGCAGTACTTC. The encoded protein is CAWSVQTGSEQYF.

The J gene is TRBJ2-7, the V gene TRBV7-9; 8 bases match TRBD2. V shed 8 bases, J shed 6 bases, and the junction held 15 bases outside the gene matches. The CDR3 loop spans 15 amino acids. The germline V gene encodes CDR1 SEHNR and CDR2 FQNEAQ (reference sequence). The CDR3 here is CASGGRTEGIGEQYF. Here the CDR3 DNA reads TGTGCCAGCGGCGGGAGGACGGAAGGCATCGGCGAGCAGTACTTC.

J is TRBJ2-2 and V is TRBV6-6; D possibly corresponds to TRBD1 (5 bases). From germline, CDR1 is MNHNY and CDR2 SVGAGI (reference sequence). V shed 6 bases and J shed 8 bases, with 13 bases lying between them. The CDR3 sequence is 13 residues long. DNA of the CDR3: TGTGCCAGCAGACCCCCTGACAGTGGGGAGCTGTTTTTT. Its translation is CASRPPDSGELFF.

This chain uses TRBV6-5 with TRBJ1-2; D perhaps matches TRBD1 (6 bases). The CDR3 covers 13 residues. From germline, CDR1 is MNHEY and CDR2 SVGAGI. Trimming left V 2 bases short and J 6 bases short, with 10 bases between. CDR3 nucleotide sequence: TGTGCCAGCAGTTACGCGTACAGGGATGGCTACACCTTC. Its translation: CASSYAYRDGYTF.

The V and J genes are TRBV5-4 and TRBJ1-1; a weak D match, TRBD1 (5 bases). The V gene lost 4 bases and the J gene lost 5 bases, with 15 bases spanning the gap. This CDR3 is built from 14 residues. The V gene's germline CDR1 is SGHNT and CDR2 YYREEE (reference sequence). CDR3 amino acids: CASSRGTVVTEAFF. The CDR3, as DNA: TGTGCCAGCAGCCGCGGGACGGTTGTAACTGAAGCTTTCTTT.

V and J are TRBV5-1 and TRBJ1-2; no clear D. From germline, CDR1 is SGHRS and CDR2 YFSETQ. The germline V and J ends were trimmed by 2 bases and 0 bases, with 11 bases remaining between them. The CDR3 spans 15 residues. CDR3 sequence (DNA): TGCGCCAGCAGCTTTCAAGGAGATTCTAACTATGGCTACACCTTC. Its protein is CASSFQGDSNYGYTF.

In its sample, this clone was seen once. The chain recombines TRBV30 with TRBJ1-2; D remains ambiguous. The germline V gene has CDR1 GTSNPN and CDR2 SVGIG (reference sequence). Trimming removed 1 base at V and 8 bases at J, with 20 bases between. The CDR3 totals 15 residues. CDR3 region: CAWSAPPVVQRGYTF. For the CDR3, the DNA is TGTGCCTGGAGTGCTCCCCCCGTGGTGCAACGGGGCTACACCTTC.

The genes are TRBV19 and TRBJ1-5; 12 positions agree with TRBD1. V dropped 7 bases and J dropped 0; count of bases not matched to a gene: 7. CDR1 and CDR2 from the germline V gene are LNHDA and SQIVND (reference sequence). This CDR3 contains 17 residues. The CDR3, as DNA: TGTGCCAGTAAAGGGACAGGGGGCACATTTAGCAATCAGCCCCAGCATTTT. Encoded protein: CASKGTGGTFSNQPQHF.

The genes are TRBV5-1 and TRBJ2-3, with a tentative D call TRBD2 (7 bases). Germline V lookup: CDR1 SGHRS, CDR2 YFSETQ. The V end lost 0 bases, the J end lost 6 bases, and 14 bases lay between the germline ends. The CDR3 has 15 residues. This CDR3 is CASSLGGGAPDTQYF. In nucleotides, the CDR3 is TGCGCCAGCAGCTTGGGTGGGGGGGCGCCGGATACGCAGTATTTT.

V is TRBV5-1 and J is TRBJ1-2; 10 bases are a match to TRBD1. The CDR3 totals 15 residues. The J segment lost 5 bases and the V segment lost 0 bases, leaving 4 bases of the junction unmatched. Germline CDR1 reads SGHRS; CDR2 reads YFSETQ. The CDR3 region is CASSLDPGQGYGYTF. Here the CDR3 DNA reads TGCGCCAGCAGCTTGGATCCGGGACAGGGGTATGGCTACACCTTC.

This clone occurred once. This chain connects TRBV10-3 to TRBJ2-3; D not certain. CDR1 and CDR2 (germline): ENHRY, SYGVKD. The CDR3 is 13 residues long. The ends were cut back, 4 bases at V and 2 bases at J, with 7 bases in the middle. CDR3 nucleotides: TGTGCCATCAGTGGGCTAGACACAGATACGCAGTATTTT. This translates into CAISGLDTDTQYF.

This sequence joins TRBV19 and TRBJ2-7, with a possible D match to TRBD1 (6 bases). V was clipped by 2 bases and J by 5 bases, with 13 bases between them. The germline gives CDR1 LNHDA, CDR2 SQIVND (reference sequence). This CDR3 is built from 14 residues. CDR3 amino acids: CASSILGQTHEQYF. The CDR3, as DNA: TGTGCCAGTAGTATATTAGGACAGACCCACGAGCAGTACTTC. Variable domain in full (rest from reference TRBV19 and TRBJ2-7): DGGITQSPKYLFRKEGQNVTLSCEQNLNHDAMYWYRQDPGQGLRLIYYSQIVNDFQKGDIAEGYSVSREKKESFPLTVTSAQKNPTAFYLCASSILGQTHEQYFGPGTRLTVT.